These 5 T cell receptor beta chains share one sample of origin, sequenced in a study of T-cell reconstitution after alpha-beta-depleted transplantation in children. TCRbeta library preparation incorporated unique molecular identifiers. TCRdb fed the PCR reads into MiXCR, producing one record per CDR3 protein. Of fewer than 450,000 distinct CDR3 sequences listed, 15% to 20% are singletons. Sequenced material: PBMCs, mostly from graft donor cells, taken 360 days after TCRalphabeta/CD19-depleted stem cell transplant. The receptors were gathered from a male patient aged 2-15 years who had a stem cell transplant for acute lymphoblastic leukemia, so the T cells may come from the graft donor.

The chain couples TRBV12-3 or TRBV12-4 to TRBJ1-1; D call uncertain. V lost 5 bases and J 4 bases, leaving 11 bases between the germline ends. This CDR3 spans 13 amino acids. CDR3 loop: CASSTDKITEAFF. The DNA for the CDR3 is TGTGCCAGCAGTACCGACAAGATCACTGAAGCTTTCTTT.

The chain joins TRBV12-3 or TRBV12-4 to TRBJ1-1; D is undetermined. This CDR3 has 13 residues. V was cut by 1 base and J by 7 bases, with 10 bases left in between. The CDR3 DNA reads TGTGCCAGCAGTTTAGATTTGGCAGGTGAAGCTTTCTTT. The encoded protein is CASSLDLAGEAFF.

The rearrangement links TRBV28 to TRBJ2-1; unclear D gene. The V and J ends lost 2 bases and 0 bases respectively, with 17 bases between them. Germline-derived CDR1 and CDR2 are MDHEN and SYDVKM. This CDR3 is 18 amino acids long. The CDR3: CASSLLSPFRYSYNEQFF. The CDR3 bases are TGTGCCAGCAGTTTACTGTCCCCCTTCCGCTACTCCTACAATGAGCAGTTCTTC. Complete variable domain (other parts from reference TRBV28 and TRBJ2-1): DVKVTQSSRYLVKRTGEKVFLECVQDMDHENMFWYRQDPGLGLRLIYFSYDVKMKEKGDIPEGYSVSREKKERFSLILESASTNQTSMYLCASSLLSPFRYSYNEQFFGPGTRLTVL.

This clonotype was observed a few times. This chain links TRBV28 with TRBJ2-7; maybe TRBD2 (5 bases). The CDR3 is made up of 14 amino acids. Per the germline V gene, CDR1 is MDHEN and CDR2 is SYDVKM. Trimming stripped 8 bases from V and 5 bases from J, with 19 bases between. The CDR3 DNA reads TGTGCCAGCGGTGAAGTCGGGGTAGCACACGAGCAGTACTTC. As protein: CASGEVGVAHEQYF.

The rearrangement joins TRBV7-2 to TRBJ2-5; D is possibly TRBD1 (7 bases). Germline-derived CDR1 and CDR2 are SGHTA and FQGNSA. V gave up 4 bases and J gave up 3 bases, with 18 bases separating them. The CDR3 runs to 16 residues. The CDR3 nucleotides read TGTGCCAGCAGCTCGATGACAGGGAGGCGAAAAGAGACCCAGTACTTC. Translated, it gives CASSSMTGRRKETQYF.